This T cell receptor beta chain was observed in a study of human T cells and chemical hapten exposure. TCRdb itself ran the RACE reads through MiXCR, one entry per CDR3 protein. The repertoire has 50,000 to 65,000 distinct CDR3 sequences, around 10% of them found once; the top ten carry 3% to 4.5%. Study-wide points: It was expanded TCRs that formed significantly more large CDR3 similarity clusters than controls did.

This clonotype was recorded at least ten times. Its specificity is not known. The CDR3 spans 16 residues. Germline V CDR1 and CDR2: SGHAT, FQNNGV. The J segment lost 6 bases and the V segment lost 5 bases, leaving 8 bases of the junction unmatched. Documented time point: pre-sensitization, week 0. Treatment of the sample: therapeutic diphenylcyclopropenone sensitization with weekly scalp DPC. This clonotype was obtained from a woman aged 40 to 50 with alopecia areata. Some clones in this sample may be carry-over from other donors' samples. The sequenced sample was whole blood, obtained in connection with sensitization to the hapten diphenylcyclopropenone (DPC). The J gene is TRBJ1-6, the V gene TRBV11-2; 9 positions agree with TRBD1. The CDR3 spells CASSRDRATLNSPLHF. In nucleotides, the CDR3 is TGTGCCAGCAGCCGGGACAGGGCGACCCTTAATTCACCCCTCCACTTT.